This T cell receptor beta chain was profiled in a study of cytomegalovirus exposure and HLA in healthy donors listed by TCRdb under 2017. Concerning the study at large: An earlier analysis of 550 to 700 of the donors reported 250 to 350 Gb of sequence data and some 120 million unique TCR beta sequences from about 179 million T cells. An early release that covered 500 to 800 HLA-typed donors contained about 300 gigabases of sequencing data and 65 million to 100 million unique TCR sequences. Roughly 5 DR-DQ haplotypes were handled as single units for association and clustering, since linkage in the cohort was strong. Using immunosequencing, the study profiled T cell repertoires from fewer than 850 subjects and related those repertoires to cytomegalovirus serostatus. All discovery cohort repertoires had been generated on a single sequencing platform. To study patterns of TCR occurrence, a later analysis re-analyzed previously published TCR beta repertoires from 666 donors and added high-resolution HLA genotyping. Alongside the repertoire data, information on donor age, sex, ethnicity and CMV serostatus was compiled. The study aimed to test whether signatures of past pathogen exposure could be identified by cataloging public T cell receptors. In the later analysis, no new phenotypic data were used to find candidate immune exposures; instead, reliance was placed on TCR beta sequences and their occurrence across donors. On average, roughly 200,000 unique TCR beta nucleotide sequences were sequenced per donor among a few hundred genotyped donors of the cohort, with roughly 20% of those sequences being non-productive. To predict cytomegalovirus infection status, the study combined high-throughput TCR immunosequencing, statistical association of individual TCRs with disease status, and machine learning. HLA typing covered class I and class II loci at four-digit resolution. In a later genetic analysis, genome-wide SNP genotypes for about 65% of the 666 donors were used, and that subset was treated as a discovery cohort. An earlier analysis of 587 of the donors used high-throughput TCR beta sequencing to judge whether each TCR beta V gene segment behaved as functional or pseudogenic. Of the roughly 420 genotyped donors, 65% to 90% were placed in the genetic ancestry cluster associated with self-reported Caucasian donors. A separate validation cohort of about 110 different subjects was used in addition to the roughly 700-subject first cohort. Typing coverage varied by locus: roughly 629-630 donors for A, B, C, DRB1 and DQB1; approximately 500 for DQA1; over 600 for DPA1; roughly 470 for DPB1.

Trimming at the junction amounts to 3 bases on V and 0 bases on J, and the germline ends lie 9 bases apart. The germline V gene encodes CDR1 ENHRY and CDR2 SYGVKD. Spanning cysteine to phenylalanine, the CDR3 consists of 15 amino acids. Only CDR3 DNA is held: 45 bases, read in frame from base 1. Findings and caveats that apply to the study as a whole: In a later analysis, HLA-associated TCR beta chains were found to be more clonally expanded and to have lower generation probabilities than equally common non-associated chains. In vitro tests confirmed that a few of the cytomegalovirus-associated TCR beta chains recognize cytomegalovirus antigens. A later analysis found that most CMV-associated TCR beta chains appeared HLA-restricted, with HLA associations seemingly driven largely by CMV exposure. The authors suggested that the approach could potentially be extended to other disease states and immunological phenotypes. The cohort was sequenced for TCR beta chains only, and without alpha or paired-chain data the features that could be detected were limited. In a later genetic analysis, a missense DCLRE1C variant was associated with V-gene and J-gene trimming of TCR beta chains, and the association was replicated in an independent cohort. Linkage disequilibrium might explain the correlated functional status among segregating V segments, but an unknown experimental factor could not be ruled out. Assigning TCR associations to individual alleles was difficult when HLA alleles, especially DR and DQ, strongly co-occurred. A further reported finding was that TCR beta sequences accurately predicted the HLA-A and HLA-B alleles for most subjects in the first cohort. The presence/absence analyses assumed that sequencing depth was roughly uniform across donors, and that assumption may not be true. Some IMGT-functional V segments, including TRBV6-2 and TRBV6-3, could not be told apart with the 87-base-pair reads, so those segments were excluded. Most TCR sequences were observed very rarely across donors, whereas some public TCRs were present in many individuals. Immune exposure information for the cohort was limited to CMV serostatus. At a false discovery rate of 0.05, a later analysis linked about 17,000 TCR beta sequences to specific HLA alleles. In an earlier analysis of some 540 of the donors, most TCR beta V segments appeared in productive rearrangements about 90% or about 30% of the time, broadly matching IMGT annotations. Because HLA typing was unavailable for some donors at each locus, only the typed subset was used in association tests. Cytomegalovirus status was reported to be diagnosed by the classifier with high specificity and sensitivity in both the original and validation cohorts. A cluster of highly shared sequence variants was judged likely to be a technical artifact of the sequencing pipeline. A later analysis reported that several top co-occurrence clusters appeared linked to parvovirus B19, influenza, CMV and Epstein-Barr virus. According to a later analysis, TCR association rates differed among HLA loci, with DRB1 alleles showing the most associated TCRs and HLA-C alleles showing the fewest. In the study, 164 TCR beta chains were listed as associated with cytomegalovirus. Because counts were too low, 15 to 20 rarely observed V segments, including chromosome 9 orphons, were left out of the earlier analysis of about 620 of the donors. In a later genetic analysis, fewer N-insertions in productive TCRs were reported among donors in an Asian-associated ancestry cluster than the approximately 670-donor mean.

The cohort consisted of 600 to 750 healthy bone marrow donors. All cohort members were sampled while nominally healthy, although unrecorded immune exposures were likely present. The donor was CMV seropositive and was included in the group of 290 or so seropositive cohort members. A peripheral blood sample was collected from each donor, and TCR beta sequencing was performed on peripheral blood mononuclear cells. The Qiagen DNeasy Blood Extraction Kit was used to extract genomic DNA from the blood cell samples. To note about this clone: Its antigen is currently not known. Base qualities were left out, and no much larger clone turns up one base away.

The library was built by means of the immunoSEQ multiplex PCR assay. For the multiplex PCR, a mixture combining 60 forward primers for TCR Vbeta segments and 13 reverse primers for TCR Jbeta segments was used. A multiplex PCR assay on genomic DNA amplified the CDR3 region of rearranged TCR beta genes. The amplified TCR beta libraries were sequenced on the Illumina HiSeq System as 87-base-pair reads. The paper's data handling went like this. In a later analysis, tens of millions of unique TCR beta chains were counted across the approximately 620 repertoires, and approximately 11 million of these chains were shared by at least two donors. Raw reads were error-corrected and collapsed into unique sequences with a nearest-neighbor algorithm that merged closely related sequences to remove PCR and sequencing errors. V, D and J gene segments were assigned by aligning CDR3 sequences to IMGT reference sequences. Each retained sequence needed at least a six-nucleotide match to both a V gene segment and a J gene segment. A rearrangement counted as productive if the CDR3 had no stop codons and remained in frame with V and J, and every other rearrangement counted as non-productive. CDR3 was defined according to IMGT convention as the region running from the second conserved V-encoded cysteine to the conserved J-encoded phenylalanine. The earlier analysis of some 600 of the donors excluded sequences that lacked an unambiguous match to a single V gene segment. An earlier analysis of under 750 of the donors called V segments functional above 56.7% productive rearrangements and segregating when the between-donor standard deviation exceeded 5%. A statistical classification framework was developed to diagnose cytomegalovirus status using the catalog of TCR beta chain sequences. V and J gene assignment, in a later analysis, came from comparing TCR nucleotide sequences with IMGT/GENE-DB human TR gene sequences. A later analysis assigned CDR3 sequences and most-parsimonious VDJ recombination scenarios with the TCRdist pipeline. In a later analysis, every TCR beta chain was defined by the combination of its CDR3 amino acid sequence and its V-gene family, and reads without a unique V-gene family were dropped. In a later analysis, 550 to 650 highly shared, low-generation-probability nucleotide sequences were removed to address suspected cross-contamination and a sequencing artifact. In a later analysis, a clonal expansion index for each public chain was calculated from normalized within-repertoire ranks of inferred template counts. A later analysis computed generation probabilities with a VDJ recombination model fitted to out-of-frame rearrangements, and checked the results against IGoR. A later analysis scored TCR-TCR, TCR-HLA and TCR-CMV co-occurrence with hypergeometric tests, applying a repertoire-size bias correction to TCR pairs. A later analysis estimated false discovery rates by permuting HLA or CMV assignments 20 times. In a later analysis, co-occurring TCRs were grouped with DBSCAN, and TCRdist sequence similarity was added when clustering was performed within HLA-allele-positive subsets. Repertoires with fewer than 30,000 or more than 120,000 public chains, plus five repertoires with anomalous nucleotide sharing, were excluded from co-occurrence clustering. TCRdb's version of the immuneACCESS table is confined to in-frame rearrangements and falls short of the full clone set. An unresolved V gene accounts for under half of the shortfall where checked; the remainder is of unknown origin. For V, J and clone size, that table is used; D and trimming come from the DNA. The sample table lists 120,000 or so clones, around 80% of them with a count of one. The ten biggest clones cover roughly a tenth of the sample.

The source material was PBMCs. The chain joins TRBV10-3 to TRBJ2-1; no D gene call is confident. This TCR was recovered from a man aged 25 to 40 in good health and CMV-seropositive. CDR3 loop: CAISEKPSSYNEQFF. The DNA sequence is TGTGCCATCAGTGAAAAGCCAAGCTCCTACAATGAGCAGTTCTTC.